This TCR beta chain was documented in a study of blood T cells in healthy people across ages (dated by TCRdb to about 2015). For the wider study: In model experiments, roughly one uniquely barcoded TCR beta cDNA molecule per two T cells was captured by template switching. Age-related changes in TCR beta repertoire diversity were measured in the study by deep sequencing normalized with unique cDNA molecular identifiers. Donors were grouped into four age groups: young (average 16 years), middle-aged (roughly 37), aged (approximately 67) and long-lived (about 90). Donors of different ages were randomly distributed across sequencing lanes to avoid experimental bias. Using the same blood draw, the study looked at two additional independent replicas of 1 million unique cDNA reads for two donors, one aged 18 to 30 and the other aged 80 or older.

Points the paper makes about the study in general: Estimates of total diversity based on one million sequenced T cells were considered lower bounds and underestimates. As age increased, observed TCR beta diversity per million T cells dropped in a roughly linear way, and a significant reduction was already evident by age about 36. A strong correlation was found between observed TCR beta diversity and the percentage of naive T cells measured by flow cytometry. Compared with the aged group, the long-lived group had more naive CD4+ T cells, fewer expanded clones and increased TCR diversity, suggesting age selection. The CMV infection status of donors was not known, potentially confounding age-related changes in expanded clonotypes. Bulk unsorted PBMC profiling prevented conclusive comparison of naive and antigen-experienced compartments.

The roughly 39 donors, aged roughly 6 to 90 years, were systemically healthy Caucasian individuals from Russia. Each donor gave about 11 milliliters of peripheral blood, drawn into EDTA-treated Vacutainer tubes. Ficoll-Paque density-gradient centrifugation was used to isolate PBMCs, with at least 6 million obtained per sample. Total RNA, at least 6 micrograms per sample, was extracted from PBMCs with Trizol reagent. For every donor, an aliquot of PBMCs went through flow cytometry to measure the percentages of naive CD45RAhigh/CD27high T cells. In its sample, this clonotype was seen a few times. Its antigen is currently not known. Base quality data are lacking; no much larger clone is found one base away. The library was built by means of 5' RACE. Instrument used: Illumina HiSeq 2500. A second PCR of about 7 to 12 cycles was performed with a sample-barcoded 5' primer and a J-beta primer mix. A unique molecular identifier was introduced onto each TCR beta cDNA molecule by a template-switch 5' adaptor carrying 12 random nucleotides. At least 2.5 million CDR3-containing paired-end reads were obtained from each sample. All of the RNA was converted into first-strand cDNA using the Mint cDNA synthesis kit, with a TRBC-specific oligonucleotide serving as the primer. Following uracil-DNA glycosylase treatment, a first 18-cycle PCR with universal primers M1SS and BC2_uni_R was performed on all cDNA. Turning to the authors' computational methods: For normalization, 1 million high-quality reads, each with a distinct molecular identifier, were randomly selected from each sample. Reads with shared molecular identifiers were discarded instead of being binned into consensus sequences. MiTCR, set to a Q25 quality threshold and the strictest error-elimination algorithm, was used for CDR3 identification, clonotype clustering and error correction. Lower-bound total TCR beta diversity was estimated with a nonparametric unseen species model using Euler transformation. In-frame beta chains were kept once TCRdb had trimmed the public reads at Q25 with fastp and called clones with MiXCR. Every CDR3 protein is listed once, alongside the most common genes and DNA of its rows. The V and J calls come from TCRdb's annotation, not from the publication. The sample profile shows approximately 800,000 distinct CDR3 sequences; around 62% of them were found once. The ten largest clones take up around 30% of the sample.

CDR1 SGHTA and CDR2 FQGNSA are derived from the germline V gene. Measured from the cysteine to the phenylalanine, the CDR3 is 16 residues long. The entry retains the CDR3 DNA only, 48 bases that are in frame from base 1. V loses 1 base at its end and J loses 4 bases; junction bases beyond the gene matches: 7. The sequenced sample consisted of blood. This clonotype was sampled from a man in his thirties or forties in good health. The chain joins TRBV7-2 to TRBJ2-3; TRBD1 lines up with 8 middle nucleotides. The CDR3 here reads CASSLVGQGASDTQYF. The DNA sequence is as follows: TGTGCCAGCAGCTTAGTCGGTCAGGGGGCATCAGATACGCAGTATTTT.